Below, 26 T cell receptor beta chains from the same sample are listed, as sequenced in a study of T cell repertoires in cytomegalovirus infection. A single record per CDR3 protein comes from TCRdb applying MiXCR to the reads. Of 200,000 to 250,000 distinct CDR3 sequences listed, approximately 22% are singletons. The sample taken for sequencing was CD8+ T cells from PBMCs. The receptors come from a human donor in good health (CMV status not recorded). Some clones in this sample may be carry-over from other donors' samples.

The table lists this clonotype with a few counts. The chain uses TRBV15 and TRBJ2-5, with TRBD2 matching 13 bases. Per the germline V gene, CDR1 is LNHNV and CDR2 is YYDKDF (reference sequence). This CDR3 spans 19 amino acids. V lost 1 base, J lost 0 bases, and 8 bases stayed unmatched. The CDR3 protein is CATSRGFETSGGYQETQYF. DNA for the CDR3: TGTGCCACCAGCAGAGGGTTCGAGACTAGCGGGGGGTACCAAGAGACCCAGTACTTC.

The table lists this clonotype with a few counts. V is TRBV28 and J is TRBJ2-1; D ambiguous. Trimming left V 5 bases short and J 6 bases short, with 11 bases between. The CDR3 runs to 13 residues. Germline CDR1 is MDHEN and CDR2 is SYDVKM. CDR3 nucleotide sequence: TGTGCCAGCAGTCCCAGTGCCCCCAATGAGCAGTTCTTC. Its translation is CASSPSAPNEQFF.

This clonotype showed up just a few times. The chain has TRBV11-3 and TRBJ2-1; possible D gene TRBD1, 5 bases. Germline values: CDR1 SGHNT, CDR2 YENEEA. The ends were cut back, 3 bases at V and 3 bases at J, with 6 bases in the middle. The CDR3 is 13 residues long. The CDR3 region has the DNA TGTGCCAGCAGCTTCGGACACTACAATGAGCAGTTCTTC. Translation gives CASSFGHYNEQFF.

For the CDR3, the DNA is TGTGCCAGCAGCGCGGACAGTGGATACACAGATACGCAGTATTTT. Encoded protein: CASSADSGYTDTQYF. The genes are TRBV9 and TRBJ2-3; D is possibly TRBD1 (6 bases). The germline CDR1 and CDR2 sequences are SGDLS and YYNGEE. The V and J ends lost 3 bases and 2 bases respectively, with 13 bases between them. The CDR3 is made up of 15 amino acids.

This clonotype showed up many times. V usage is TRBV7-2 and J usage is TRBJ2-3; possible D gene TRBD2, 5 bases. The CDR3 has 15 residues. CDR1 and CDR2 (germline): SGHTA, FQGNSA. The ends were cut back, 8 bases at V and 4 bases at J, with 19 bases in the middle. The CDR3 is CASGRRAGRPDTQYF. CDR3 coding DNA: TGTGCCAGCGGCCGGCGTGCGGGCAGACCAGATACGCAGTATTTT.

V gene TRBV19 combines with J gene TRBJ2-7; TRBD2 might be the D (5 bases). The germline V and J ends were trimmed by 9 bases and 3 bases, with 9 bases remaining between them. The CDR3 runs to 11 residues. Germline-derived CDR1 and CDR2 are LNHDA and SQIVND (reference sequence). The CDR3, as DNA: TGTGCCAGCCAAGGAGGCTACGAGCAGTACTTC. Amino acid sequence: CASQGGYEQYF.

This clonotype was observed a handful of times. This chain uses TRBV27 with TRBJ2-4; either TRBD1 or TRBD2 may supply D (6 bases each). Trimming stripped 4 bases from V and 0 bases from J, with 13 bases between. Germline V gene data show CDR1 as MNHEY and CDR2 as SMNVEV (reference sequence). CDR3 length equals 16 residues. In DNA, the CDR3 is TGTGCCAGCAGTTCTAACGGGGGCTTAGCCAAAAACATTCAGTACTTC. It encodes CASSSNGGLAKNIQYF.

The chain joins TRBV28 to TRBJ2-1; TRBD1 matches 8 bases. V lost 2 bases, J lost 8 bases, and 8 bases stayed unmatched. Germline-derived CDR1 and CDR2 are MDHEN and SYDVKM. CDR3 length equals 15 residues. CDR3 protein: CASSLGTGKGDEQFF. The CDR3 nucleotides read TGTGCCAGCAGTTTAGGGACAGGCAAAGGGGATGAGCAGTTCTTC. Drawing the rest from reference TRBV28 and TRBJ2-1, the complete variable domain is DVKVTQSSRYLVKRTGEKVFLECVQDMDHENMFWYRQDPGLGLRLIYFSYDVKMKEKGDIPEGYSVSREKKERFSLILESASTNQTSMYLCASSLGTGKGDEQFFGPGTRLTVL.

This clonotype was found a few times. The gene calls are TRBV7-2 and TRBJ2-3; 10 bases align to TRBD2. J gave up 2 bases and V 5 bases, and 13 bases lay outside the gene matches. Germline V gene lookup returns CDR1 SGHTA and CDR2 FQGNSA. This CDR3 has 18 amino acids. In nucleotides, the CDR3 is TGTGCCAGCAGCGACCCCCAAAGCGGGGGGGCCCTCACAGATACGCAGTATTTT. It translates to CASSDPQSGGALTDTQYF. The whole variable domain, remainder taken from reference TRBV7-2 and TRBJ2-3, is GAGVSQSPSNKVTEKGKDVELRCDPISGHTALYWYRQSLGQGLEFLIYFQGNSAPDKSGLPSDRFSAERTGGSVSTLTIQRTQQEDSAVYLCASSDPQSGGALTDTQYFGPGTRLTVL.

The chain is built from TRBV7-6 and TRBJ2-2; 8 bases match TRBD1. Looked up from germline, CDR1 is SGHVS and CDR2 is FNYEAQ. The CDR3 extends over 15 amino acids. V lost 3 bases, J lost 4 bases, and 4 bases stayed unmatched. CDR3 nucleotide sequence: TGTGCCAGCAGCTTCGACAGGGGAGGCACCGGGGAGCTGTTTTTT. Protein: CASSFDRGGTGELFF.

The chain employs TRBV5-6 and TRBJ2-5, with 11 bases identical to TRBD2. Per germline, CDR1 SGHDT and CDR2 YYEEEE. V was clipped by 0 bases and J by 5 bases; unmatched bases: 0. CDR3 length equals 14 residues. This chain's CDR3 is CASSLASGGETQYF. CDR3 in DNA: TGTGCCAGCAGCTTGGCTAGCGGGGGGGAGACCCAGTACTTC. The whole variable domain, filled in from reference TRBV5-6 and TRBJ2-5, reads DAGVTQSPTHLIKTRGQQVTLRCSPKSGHDTVSWYQQALGQGPQFIFQYYEEEERQRGNFPDRFSGHQFPNYSSELNVNALLLGDSALYLCASSLASGGETQYFGPGTRLLVL.

There are many counts of this clonotype. The V call is TRBV28, the J call TRBJ1-4; D ambiguous. This CDR3 contains 14 residues. Germline loops: CDR1 MDHEN, CDR2 SYDVKM. The V end was cut by 6 bases, the J end by 6 bases, with 14 bases between. The CDR3 reads CASSPRPEDEKLFF. CDR3 nucleotides: TGTGCCAGCAGCCCGCGGCCGGAAGATGAAAAACTGTTTTTT.

There are many counts of this clonotype. V gene TRBV12-3 or TRBV12-4 combines with J gene TRBJ2-3; no clear D. With 6 bases removed from V and 4 bases from J, the gap between germline ends came to 14 bases. The CDR3 has 14 amino acids. CDR3 sequence: CASSLTGLADTQYF. CDR3 DNA: TGTGCCAGCAGCCTGACGGGTTTGGCAGATACGCAGTATTTT.

This clonotype was detected only once. The chain combines TRBV11-2 with TRBJ2-7; either TRBD1 or TRBD2 may supply D (5 bases each). Germline CDR1 and CDR2: SGHAT and FQNNGV. V lost 4 bases, J lost 5 bases, and 15 bases lay in between. This CDR3 region has 14 residues. CDR3 amino acids: CASSSRDPSHEQYF. Here the CDR3 DNA reads TGTGCCAGCAGCTCCCGGGACCCTTCCCACGAGCAGTACTTC.

The chain recombines TRBV19 with TRBJ1-6, with a possible D match to TRBD1 (5 bases). Trimming took off 3 bases at V and 9 bases at J, with 18 bases between the two ends. Germline CDR1 LNHDA, CDR2 SQIVND (reference sequence). The length of the CDR3 is 16 residues. DNA of the CDR3: TGTGCCAGTAGTATCGGGACCGCCGTCTTGCTTTCACCCCTCCACTTT. Translating it yields CASSIGTAVLLSPLHF.

This clonotype was counted many times. The chain couples TRBV12-3 or TRBV12-4 to TRBJ2-2; the D gene is possibly TRBD2 (6 bases). The V and J ends lost 5 bases and 4 bases respectively, with 14 bases between them. The CDR3 is made up of 15 amino acids. In DNA form, the CDR3 reads TGTGCCAGCAGTCCATGGGACTTCTCCACCGGGGAGCTGTTTTTT. As protein: CASSPWDFSTGELFF.

The genes are TRBV2 and TRBJ1-1, with D unresolved. The V gene's germline CDR1 is SNHLY and CDR2 FYNNEI. The CDR3 sequence is 9 residues long. V gave up 6 bases and J gave up 7 bases, with 3 bases separating them. This CDR3 reads CASRLEAFF. The DNA of the CDR3 is TGTGCCAGCAGGCTTGAAGCTTTCTTT.

The chain is built from TRBV20-1 and TRBJ2-5; D gene uncertain. The germline V and J ends were trimmed by 5 bases and 6 bases, with 7 bases remaining between them. Germline V gene data show CDR1 as DFQATT and CDR2 as SNEGSKA (reference sequence). The CDR3 covers 10 residues. The CDR3 coding sequence is TGCAGTGCTGTTAACCAGACCCAGTACTTC. Protein product: CSAVNQTQYF.

This clonotype was found once. One end of the junction is discordant with germline, which a read error may explain. V usage is TRBV14 and J usage is TRBJ2-3; D unclear. The CDR3 covers 13 residues. Germline values: CDR1 SGHDN, CDR2 FVKESK. The chain's CDR3 is CASSQAGPDTQDF. The CDR3 coding sequence is TGTGCCAGCAGCCAAGCGGGTCCAGATACGCAGGATTTT.

The rearrangement links TRBV6-1 to TRBJ1-2; TRBD1 agrees at 7 bases. The germline CDR1 and CDR2 sequences are MNHNS and SASEGT. The CDR3 sequence is 13 residues long. Unmatched junction bases numbered 5, after V lost 6 bases and J lost 4 bases. The CDR3 here is CASRDRDSYGYTF. In DNA form, the CDR3 reads TGTGCCAGCAGGGACCGGGACAGCTATGGCTACACCTTC.

On this clonotype itself: The junction does not match germline at one end; this may be a read error. The chain is built from TRBV5-6 and TRBJ2-4; D tentatively reads TRBD1 or TRBD2 (5 bases each). CDR1 is SGHDT, CDR2 YYEEEE, per germline. The CDR3 is 18 amino acids. CDR3: CPSSGSPGWGLAKNIQYF. DNA for the CDR3: TGTCCCAGCAGCGGATCTCCGGGATGGGGCCTAGCCAAAAACATTCAGTACTTC.

J is TRBJ2-5 and V is TRBV28; 9 bases agree with TRBD1. The germline CDR1 and CDR2 sequences are MDHEN and SYDVKM. The CDR3 contains 17 residues. Trimming took 6 bases from V and 5 from J; bases not matched to a gene: 16. CDR3 region: CASSHPPATGGEETQYF. CDR3 in DNA: TGTGCCAGCAGCCATCCCCCCGCCACAGGGGGCGAGGAGACCCAGTACTTC.

This clonotype was seen a handful of times. This rearrangement joins TRBV7-2 to TRBJ2-3; TRBD2 aligns across 9 bases. J was trimmed by 5 bases and V by 1 base; bases with no gene match: 13. The CDR3 contains 18 residues. Germline values: CDR1 SGHTA, CDR2 FQGNSA. CDR3 protein: CASSLGYSSGERGDTQYF. The CDR3 coding sequence is TGTGCCAGCAGCTTAGGGTACTCTAGCGGGGAGAGGGGAGATACGCAGTATTTT. Full variable domain (outside the CDR3, taken from reference TRBV7-2 and TRBJ2-3): GAGVSQSPSNKVTEKGKDVELRCDPISGHTALYWYRQSLGQGLEFLIYFQGNSAPDKSGLPSDRFSAERTGGSVSTLTIQRTQQEDSAVYLCASSLGYSSGERGDTQYFGPGTRLTVL.

The sample holds a few counts of this clonotype. The chain couples TRBV6-8 to TRBJ2-4; 7 positions match TRBD2. V lost 6 bases, J lost 0 bases, and 5 bases stayed unmatched. Per the germline V gene, CDR1 is MNHGY and CDR2 is SAAAGT. This CDR3 has 15 residues. CDR3 protein: CASRAGVLAKNIQYF. CDR3 nucleotides: TGTGCCAGCAGGGCGGGGGTTCTAGCCAAAAACATTCAGTACTTC.

This chain joins TRBV6-5 and TRBJ2-5, with 10 bases identical to TRBD1. There are 15 residues in the CDR3. The junction had 8 bases not matched to a gene; V was cut back by 5 bases and J by 5 bases. CDR1 is MNHEY, CDR2 SVGAGI, per germline. Written as DNA, the CDR3 is TGTGCCAGCAGTCCGACAGGGGGCGTCGGGGAGACCCAGTACTTC. Protein product: CASSPTGGVGETQYF.

The sample holds many counts of this clonotype. The gene calls are TRBV7-6 and TRBJ1-1; TRBD1 might be the D (5 bases). Germline loops: CDR1 SGHVS, CDR2 FNYEAQ. Trimming took off 5 bases at V and 1 base at J, with 17 bases between the two ends. The length of the CDR3 is 16 residues. The CDR3 reads CASSPGTIGPNTEAFF. The DNA for the CDR3 is TGTGCCAGCAGCCCCGGGACGATCGGTCCGAACACTGAAGCTTTCTTT.